The source of this T cell receptor beta chain is a study of blood T cell repertoires in COVID-19. Study overall: T cells, B-cell-depleted T cells, or PBMCs supplied cDNA or gDNA.

Method: immunoSEQ multiplex PCR; TCRdb's copy keeps in-frame clones and lacks some. The sample lists more than 250,000 clones; more than 70% were seen once. Source material: peripheral blood. The source of this sequence is a man between 18 and 35 years old who had recovered from COVID-19.

The CDR3 loop is CSVAGVDGYTF. The CDR3 bases are TGCAGCGTTGCAGGGGTAGATGGCTACACCTTC. The rearrangement uses TRBV29-1 and TRBJ1-2; the D gene is possibly TRBD1 (6 bases). Germline CDR1 reads SQVTM; CDR2 reads ANQGSEA. There are 11 residues in the CDR3. Trimming stripped 4 bases from V and 6 bases from J, with 9 bases between.